Listed below are T cell receptor beta chains from one sample, sequenced in a study of shared clonotypes between healthy human individuals. The data were produced by immunoSEQ multiplex PCR, yet TCRdb's version contains in-frame clones alone and is incomplete. The data contain over 700,000 clones, approximately 72% of them singletons. Sequencing input: memory CD4+ T cells sorted from blood. These receptors all come from a woman aged 25 to 39 in good health. Each CDR3 is given with its conserved first and last residue. Fields, in order: J gene, V gene, CDR3 protein.

J: TRBJ1-2; V: TRBV11-2; CDR3: CASSLSGQGPYGYTF
J: TRBJ2-5; V: TRBV7-9; CDR3: CASSRQGAGETQYF
J: .; V: TRBV9; CDR3: CASSVAPDPYEQYF
J: TRBJ2-1; V: TRBV7-2; CDR3: CASSTPLADRYNEQFF
J: TRBJ2-7; V: TRBV28; CDR3: CATQFRIRGGYEQYF
J: TRBJ1-3; V: TRBV28; CDR3: CASSSLRSGNTIYF
J: TRBJ2-2; V: TRBV5-1; CDR3: CASKLRDRPTGELFF
J: TRBJ2-3; V: TRBV29-1; CDR3: CSVASGASTDTQYF
J: TRBJ1-5; V: TRBV7-9; CDR3: CASGRGGSQPQHF
J: TRBJ2-7; V: TRBV28; CDR3: CATSPGQGDYSYEQYF
J: TRBJ2-5; V: TRBV6-5; CDR3: CATMYLAGETQYF
J: TRBJ1-2; V: TRBV30; CDR3: CAWSRTDPNYGYTF
J: TRBJ1-2; V: TRBV5-5; CDR3: CASSLGDGTGGANGYTF
J: TRBJ1-5; V: TRBV18; CDR3: CASSPDRGPQPQHF
J: TRBJ1-2; V: TRBV25-1; CDR3: CASSEYTGFGYTF
J: TRBJ2-2; V: TRBV10-1; CDR3: CASSDTNTGELFF
J: TRBJ1-2; V: TRBV29-1; CDR3: CSVEEGRPNYGYTF
J: TRBJ1-4; V: TRBV5-1; CDR3: CASSWGGSNEKLFF
J: TRBJ2-7; V: TRBV6-1; CDR3: CAISESGTGAIYEQYF
J: TRBJ2-2; V: TRBV19; CDR3: CASIQSNTGELFF
J: TRBJ2-3; V: TRBV30; CDR3: CAWRRSTDTQYF
J: TRBJ2-7; V: TRBV28; CDR3: CASNPNPRASRGEQYF
J: TRBJ2-7; V: TRBV5-4; CDR3: CASSLEAGGIYEQYF
J: TRBJ2-7; V: TRBV5-1; CDR3: CASSLAGQNYEQYF
J: TRBJ2-3; V: TRBV5-8; CDR3: CASSRGQPSTDTQYF
J: TRBJ2-7; V: TRBV20-1; CDR3: CSARGYEQYF
J: TRBJ1-3; V: TRBV2; CDR3: CASSGTLGNTIYF
J: TRBJ2-3; V: TRBV6-4; CDR3: CASSAAGGSTDTQYF
J: TRBJ2-1; V: TRBV2; CDR3: CASRPGTGGNEQFF
J: TRBJ2-7; V: TRBV28; CDR3: CASPPVGALLSYEQYF
J: TRBJ2-5; V: TRBV11-3; CDR3: CASSRESLAETQYF
J: TRBJ2-2; V: TRBV27; CDR3: CASRRTVNTGELFF
J: TRBJ2-7; V: TRBV7-9; CDR3: CASRLVGDEQYF
J: TRBJ2-7; V: TRBV4-2; CDR3: CASSPYSGGYEQYF
J: TRBJ2-7; V: TRBV27; CDR3: CASRSTGGEQYF
J: TRBJ2-7; V: TRBV14; CDR3: CASSQWASEGFYEQYF